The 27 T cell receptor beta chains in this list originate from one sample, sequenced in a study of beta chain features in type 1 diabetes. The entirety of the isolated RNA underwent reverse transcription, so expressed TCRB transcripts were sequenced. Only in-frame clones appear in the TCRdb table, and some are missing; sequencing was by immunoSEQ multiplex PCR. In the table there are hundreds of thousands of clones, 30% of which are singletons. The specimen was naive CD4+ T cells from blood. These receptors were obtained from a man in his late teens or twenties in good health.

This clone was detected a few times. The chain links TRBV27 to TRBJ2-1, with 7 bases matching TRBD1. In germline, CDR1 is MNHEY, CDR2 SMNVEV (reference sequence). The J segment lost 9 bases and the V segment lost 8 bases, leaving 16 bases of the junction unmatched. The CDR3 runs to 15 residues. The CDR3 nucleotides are TGTGCCAGCGGATCTACCGGGACAGCCCTGGGTGAGCAGTTCTTC. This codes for CASGSTGTALGEQFF.

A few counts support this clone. In nucleotides, the CDR3 is TGTGCCAGCAGTCCCAGACAGGGGAAGGAGTCCGAGACCCAGTACTTC. Its protein product is CASSPRQGKESETQYF. The chain recombines TRBV6-6 with TRBJ2-5, with TRBD1 identical over 8 bases. The germline gives CDR1 MNHNY, CDR2 SVGAGI (reference sequence). The CDR3 is made up of 16 amino acids. V lost 5 bases, J lost 5 bases, and 13 bases stayed unmatched.

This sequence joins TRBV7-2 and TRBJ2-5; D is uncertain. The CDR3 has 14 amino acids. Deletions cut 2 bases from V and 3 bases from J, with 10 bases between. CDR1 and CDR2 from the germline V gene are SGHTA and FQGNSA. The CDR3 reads CASSLSPAEETQYF. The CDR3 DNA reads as TGTGCCAGCAGCTTATCTCCAGCCGAAGAGACCCAGTACTTC.

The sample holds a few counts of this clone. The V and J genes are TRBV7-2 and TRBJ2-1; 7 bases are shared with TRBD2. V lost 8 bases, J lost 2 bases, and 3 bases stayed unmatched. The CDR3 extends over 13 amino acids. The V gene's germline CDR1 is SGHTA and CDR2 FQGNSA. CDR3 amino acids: CASSAGAYNEQFF. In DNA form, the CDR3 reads TGTGCCAGCTCTGCGGGGGCCTACAATGAGCAGTTCTTC. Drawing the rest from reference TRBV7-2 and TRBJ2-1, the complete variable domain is GAGVSQSPSNKVTEKGKDVELRCDPISGHTALYWYRQSLGQGLEFLIYFQGNSAPDKSGLPSDRFSAERTGGSVSTLTIQRTQQEDSAVYLCASSAGAYNEQFFGPGTRLTVL.

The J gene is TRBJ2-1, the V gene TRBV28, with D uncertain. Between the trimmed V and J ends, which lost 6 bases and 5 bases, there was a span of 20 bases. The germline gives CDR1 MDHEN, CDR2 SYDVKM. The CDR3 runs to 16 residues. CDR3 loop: CASSPAMAGKHNEQFF. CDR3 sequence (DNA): TGTGCCAGCAGCCCGGCCATGGCAGGCAAGCACAATGAGCAGTTCTTC.

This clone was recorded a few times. Written as DNA, the CDR3 is TGTGCCAGCAGCTTTCGGGGCAGCAACACCGGGGAGCTGTTTTTT. Translation gives CASSFRGSNTGELFF. V gene TRBV7-8 combines with J gene TRBJ2-2; either TRBD1 or TRBD2 may fit D (5 bases each). The V gene lost 3 bases and the J gene lost 2 bases, with 10 bases spanning the gap. CDR1 is SGHVS and CDR2 is FQNEAQ in the germline V gene. CDR3 length equals 15 residues.

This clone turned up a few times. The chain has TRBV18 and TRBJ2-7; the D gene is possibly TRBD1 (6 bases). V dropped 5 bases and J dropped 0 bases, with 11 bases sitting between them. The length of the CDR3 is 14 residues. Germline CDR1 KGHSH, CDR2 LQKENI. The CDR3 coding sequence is TGTGCCAGCTCAGTCGCCAGGGGCTCCTACGAGCAGTACTTC. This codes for CASSVARGSYEQYF.

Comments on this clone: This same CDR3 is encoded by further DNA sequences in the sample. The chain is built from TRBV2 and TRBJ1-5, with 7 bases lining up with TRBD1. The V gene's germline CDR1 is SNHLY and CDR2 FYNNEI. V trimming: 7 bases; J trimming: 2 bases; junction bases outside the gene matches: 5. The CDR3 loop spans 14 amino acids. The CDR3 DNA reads TGTGCCAGCAACAGACAGGGAGGCAATCAGCCCCAGCATTTT. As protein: CASNRQGGNQPQHF. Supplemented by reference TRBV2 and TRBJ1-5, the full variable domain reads EPEVTQTPSHQVTQMGQEVILRCVPISNHLYFYWYRQILGQKVEFLVSFYNNEISEKSEIFDDQFSVERPDGSNFTLKIRSTKLEDSAMYFCASNRQGGNQPQHFGDGTRLSIL.

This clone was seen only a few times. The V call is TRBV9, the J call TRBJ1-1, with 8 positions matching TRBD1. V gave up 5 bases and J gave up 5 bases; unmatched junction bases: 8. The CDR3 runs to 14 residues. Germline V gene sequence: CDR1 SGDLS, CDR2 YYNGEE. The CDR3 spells CASRPDRDETEAFF. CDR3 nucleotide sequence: TGTGCCAGCAGGCCGGACAGGGATGAAACTGAAGCTTTCTTT.

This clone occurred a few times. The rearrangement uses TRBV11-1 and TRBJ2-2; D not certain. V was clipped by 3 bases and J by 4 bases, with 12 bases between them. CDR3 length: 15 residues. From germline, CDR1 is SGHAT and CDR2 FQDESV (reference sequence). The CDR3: CASSFRWQSTGELFF. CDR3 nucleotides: TGTGCCAGCAGCTTCCGGTGGCAGAGCACCGGGGAGCTGTTTTTT.

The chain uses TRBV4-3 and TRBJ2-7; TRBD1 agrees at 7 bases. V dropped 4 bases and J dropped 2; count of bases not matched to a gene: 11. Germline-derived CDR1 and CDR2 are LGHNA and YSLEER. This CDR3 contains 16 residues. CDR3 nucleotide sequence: TGCGCCAGCAGCCCGGACCTCGACAGGGCTCCCTACGAGCAGTACTTC. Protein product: CASSPDLDRAPYEQYF.

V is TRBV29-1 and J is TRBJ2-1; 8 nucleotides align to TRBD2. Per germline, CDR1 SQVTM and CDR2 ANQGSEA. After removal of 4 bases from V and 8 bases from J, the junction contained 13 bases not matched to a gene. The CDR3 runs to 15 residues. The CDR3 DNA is TGCAGCGTTGCGGCCCAAGAGCGGGAGCTCGATGAGCAGTTCTTC. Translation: CSVAAQERELDEQFF.

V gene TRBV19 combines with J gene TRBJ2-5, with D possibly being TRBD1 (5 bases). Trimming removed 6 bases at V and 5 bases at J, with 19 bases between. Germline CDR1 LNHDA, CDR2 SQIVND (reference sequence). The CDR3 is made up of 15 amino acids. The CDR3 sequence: CASRPGGALEETQYF. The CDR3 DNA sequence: TGTGCCAGTAGGCCTGGTGGGGCGTTAGAGGAGACCCAGTACTTC.

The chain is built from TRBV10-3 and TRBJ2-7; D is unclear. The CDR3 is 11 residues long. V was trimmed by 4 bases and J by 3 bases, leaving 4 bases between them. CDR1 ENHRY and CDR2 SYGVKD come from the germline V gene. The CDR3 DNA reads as TGTGCCATCAGTGTAGACTACGAGCAGTACTTC. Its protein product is CAISVDYEQYF.

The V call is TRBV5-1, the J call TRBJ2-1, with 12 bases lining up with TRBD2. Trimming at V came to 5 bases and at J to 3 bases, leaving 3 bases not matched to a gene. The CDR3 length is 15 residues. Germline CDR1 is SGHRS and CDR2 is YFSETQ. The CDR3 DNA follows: TGCGCCAGCAGGACTAGCGGGAGCTACTACAATGAGCAGTTCTTC. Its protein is CASRTSGSYYNEQFF.

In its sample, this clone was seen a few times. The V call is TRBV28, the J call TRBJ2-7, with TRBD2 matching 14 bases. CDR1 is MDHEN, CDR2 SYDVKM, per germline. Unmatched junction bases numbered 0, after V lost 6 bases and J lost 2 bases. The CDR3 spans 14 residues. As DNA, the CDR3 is TGTGCCAGCAGGGGACTAGCGGGAGCCTACGAGCAGTACTTC. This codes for CASRGLAGAYEQYF.

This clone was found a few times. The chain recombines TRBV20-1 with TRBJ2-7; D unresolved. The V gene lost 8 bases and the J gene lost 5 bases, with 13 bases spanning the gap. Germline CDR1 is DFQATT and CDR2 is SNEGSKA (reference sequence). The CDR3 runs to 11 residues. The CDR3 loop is CSTTGGDEQYF. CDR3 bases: TGCAGTACCACGGGTGGCGACGAGCAGTACTTC.

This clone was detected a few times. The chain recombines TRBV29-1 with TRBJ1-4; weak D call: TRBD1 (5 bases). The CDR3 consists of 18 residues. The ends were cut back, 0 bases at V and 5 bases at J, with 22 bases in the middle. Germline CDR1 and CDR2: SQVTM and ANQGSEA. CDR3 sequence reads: CSVEDIQGCRVSNEKLFF. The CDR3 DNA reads TGCAGCGTTGAAGATATCCAGGGCTGTCGGGTTTCCAATGAAAAACTGTTTTTT.

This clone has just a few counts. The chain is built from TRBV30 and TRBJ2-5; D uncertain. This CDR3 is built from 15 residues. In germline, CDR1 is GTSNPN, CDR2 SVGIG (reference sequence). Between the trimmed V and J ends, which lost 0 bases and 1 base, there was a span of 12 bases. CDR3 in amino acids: CAWSVRRQTQETQYF. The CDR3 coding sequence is TGTGCCTGGAGTGTACGAAGGCAGACCCAAGAGACCCAGTACTTC.

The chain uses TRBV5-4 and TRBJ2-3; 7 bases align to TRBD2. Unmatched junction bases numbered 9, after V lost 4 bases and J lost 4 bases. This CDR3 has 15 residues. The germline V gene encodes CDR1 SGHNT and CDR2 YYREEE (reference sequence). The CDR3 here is CASSPAAGEADTQYF. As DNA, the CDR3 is TGTGCCAGCAGCCCAGCGGCGGGAGAAGCAGATACGCAGTATTTT.

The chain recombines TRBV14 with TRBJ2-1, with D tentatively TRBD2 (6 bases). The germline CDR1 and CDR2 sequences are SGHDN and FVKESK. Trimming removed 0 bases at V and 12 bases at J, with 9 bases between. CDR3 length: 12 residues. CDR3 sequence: CASSQDSGGQFF. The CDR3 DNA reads TGTGCCAGCAGCCAAGACTCCGGGGGGCAGTTCTTC.

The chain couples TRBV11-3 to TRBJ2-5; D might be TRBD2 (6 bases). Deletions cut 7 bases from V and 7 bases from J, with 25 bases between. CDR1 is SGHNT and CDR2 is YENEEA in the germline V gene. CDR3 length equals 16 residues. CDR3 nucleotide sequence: TGTGCCAGCAACCCAGCACGGGAGATGGCATCGAGGACCCAGTACTTC. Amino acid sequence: CASNPAREMASRTQYF.

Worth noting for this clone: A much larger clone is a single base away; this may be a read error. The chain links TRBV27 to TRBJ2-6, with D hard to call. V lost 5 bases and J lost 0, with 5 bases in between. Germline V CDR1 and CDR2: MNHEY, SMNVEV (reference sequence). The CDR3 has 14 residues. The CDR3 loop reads CASSTSSGANVLTF. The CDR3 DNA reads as TGTGCCAGCAGTACCAGCTCTGGGGCCAACGTCCTGACTTTC.

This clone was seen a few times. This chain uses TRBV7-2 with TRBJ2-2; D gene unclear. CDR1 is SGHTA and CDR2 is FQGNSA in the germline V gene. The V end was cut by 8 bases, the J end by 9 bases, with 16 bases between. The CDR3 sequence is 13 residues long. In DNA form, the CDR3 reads TGTGCCAGCCAGGCGGATCTAGGAAGGGAGCTGTTTTTT. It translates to CASQADLGRELFF.

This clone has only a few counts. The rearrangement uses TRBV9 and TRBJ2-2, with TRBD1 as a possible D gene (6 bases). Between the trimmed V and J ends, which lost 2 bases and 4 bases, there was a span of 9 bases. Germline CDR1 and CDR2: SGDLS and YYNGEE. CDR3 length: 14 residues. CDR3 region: CASSVQGSTGELFF. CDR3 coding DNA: TGTGCCAGCAGCGTCCAGGGGAGCACCGGGGAGCTGTTTTTT.

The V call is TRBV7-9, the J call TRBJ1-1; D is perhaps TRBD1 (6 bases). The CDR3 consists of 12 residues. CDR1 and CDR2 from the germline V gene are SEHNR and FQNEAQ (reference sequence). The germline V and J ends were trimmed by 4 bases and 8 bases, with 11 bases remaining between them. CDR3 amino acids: CASSSQGIEAFF. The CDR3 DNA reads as TGTGCCAGCAGCTCACAGGGAATAGAAGCTTTCTTT.

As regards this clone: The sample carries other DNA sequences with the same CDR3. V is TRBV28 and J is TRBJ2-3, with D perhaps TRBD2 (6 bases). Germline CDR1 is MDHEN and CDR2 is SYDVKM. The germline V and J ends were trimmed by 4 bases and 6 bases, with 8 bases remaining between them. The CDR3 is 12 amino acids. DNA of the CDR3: TGTGCCAGCAGTTCTGGGGGGGATACGCAGTATTTT. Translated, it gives CASSSGGDTQYF.